This paragraph covers one TCR beta chain sequence. As processed by the authors: Amplification of reference gene primers provided the estimated nucleated cell counts. The table came from immunoSEQ multiplex PCR; TCRdb's copy has only in-frame clones and leaves some out. The V and J calls and clone size come from that table; D and trimming were worked out from the DNA. The sample includes around 94,000 clones, 87% of them seen just once. The ends were cut back, 4 bases at V and 5 bases at J, with 18 bases in the middle. Per germline, CDR1 MGHRA and CDR2 YSYEKL. There are 15 residues in the CDR3. The Seattle patients, enrolled during active infection, were followed longitudinally. This record belongs to a study of blood T cell repertoires in COVID-19. Turning to the study itself: Acute-phase and convalescent COVID-19 samples originated in the United States, Italy and Spain. PBMCs, B-cell-depleted T cells, or T cells were the source of the cDNA or gDNA that made up the material.

This chain joins TRBV4-1 and TRBJ2-7; tentative D call: TRBD1 (7 bases). This TCR was recovered from a woman between 50 and 59 years old with COVID-19, enrolled during active disease. Sequencing was done on a sample of peripheral blood. The CDR3 here is CASSLSRGRGNEQYF. For the CDR3, the DNA is TGCGCCAGCAGCCTAAGTAGGGGGCGCGGGAACGAGCAGTACTTC.